The clone carrying this T cell receptor (beta chain) has a count of ten or more. Its specificity is not known. Once cultured for around 11 days, the cells underwent separation to obtain CD4+ T cells. From March to December 2020, the person had a SARS-CoV-2 infection that was confirmed by PCR. This record comes from a study of vaccination effects on CD4 cells after COVID-19. About the research overall: Either the mRNA-1273 or the BNT162b2 vaccine was given to participants as two doses. Convalescent patients (n = two) were sampled 16 days and one week prevaccination. Whole-study findings and limits: Predominantly, the post-vaccine spike-reactive clones of convalescents comprised new vaccine-induced clones.

The repertoire was sequenced with immunoSEQ multiplex PCR; TCRdb's copy has only in-frame clones and lacks some. Seen here are roughly 64,000 clones, approximately 72% observed once, and the top ten hold roughly 25%. CDR3 length: 12 residues. Germline V gives CDR1 SEHNR, CDR2 FQNEAQ (reference sequence). V lost 1 base and J lost 9, with 9 bases in between. This TCR was recovered from a human donor who had a prior SARS-CoV-2 infection. This chain uses TRBV7-9 with TRBJ1-1, with D unresolved. Sequencing was performed on CD4+ T cells from PBMCs cultured without peptide, taken before COVID-19 vaccination. The CDR3 spells CASSLVRFQAFF. The DNA for the CDR3 is TGTGCCAGCAGCTTAGTCCGGTTTCAAGCTTTCTTT. The full variable domain, in which reference TRBV7-9 and TRBJ1-1 provide the parts outside the CDR3, is DTGVSQNPRHKITKRGQNVTFRCDPISEHNRLYWYRQTLGQGPEFLTYFQNEAQLEKSRLLSDRFSAERPKGSFSTLEIQRTEQGDSAMYLCASSLVRFQAFFGQGTRLTVV.